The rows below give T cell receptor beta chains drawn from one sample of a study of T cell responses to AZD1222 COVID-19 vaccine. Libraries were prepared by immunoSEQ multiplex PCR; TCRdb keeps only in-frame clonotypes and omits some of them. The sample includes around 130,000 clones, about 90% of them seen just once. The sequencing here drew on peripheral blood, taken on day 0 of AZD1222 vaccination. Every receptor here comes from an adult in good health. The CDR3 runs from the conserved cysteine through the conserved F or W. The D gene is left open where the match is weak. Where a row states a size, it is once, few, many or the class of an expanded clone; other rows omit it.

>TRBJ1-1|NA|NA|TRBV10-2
TGCGCCACCAGTGAACCCCGAAGGACTGAAGCTTTCTTT
CATSEPRRTEAFF
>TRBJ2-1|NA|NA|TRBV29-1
TGCAGCGTTGGGGGCCATGAGCAGTTCTTC
CSVGGHEQFF
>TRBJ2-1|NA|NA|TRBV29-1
TGCAGCGTTGAGTTAGTATTAGGGGCGGATGAGCAGTTCTTC
CSVELVLGADEQFF
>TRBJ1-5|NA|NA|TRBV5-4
TGTGCCAGCAGCTTGGCCGGGGGGGGGCCCCAGCATTTT
CASSLAGGGPQHF
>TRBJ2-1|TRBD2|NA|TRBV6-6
TGTGCCAGCTCGGGACTAGCGGGAAGTGAGCAGTTCTTC
CASSGLAGSEQFF
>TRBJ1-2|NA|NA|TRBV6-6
TGTGCCAGCAGTCGGGGGACTTCCTATGGCTACACCTTC
CASSRGTSYGYTF
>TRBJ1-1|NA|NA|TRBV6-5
TGTGCCGGGAATAGTGTGGTAGAATTTGAAGCTTTCTTT
CAGNSVVEFEAFF
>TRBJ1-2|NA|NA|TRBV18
TGTGCCAGCTCACCCATTTTACCGGGAGAAAGCTACTATGGCTACACCTTC
CASSPILPGESYYGYTF
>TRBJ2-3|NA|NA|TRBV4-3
TGCGCCAGCAGCCAAACCCTGGACACAGATACGCAGTATTTT
CASSQTLDTDTQYF
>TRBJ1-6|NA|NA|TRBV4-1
TGCGCCAGCAGCCAAGATCACCCGGGACGCAATTCACCCCTCCACTTT
CASSQDHPGRNSPLHF
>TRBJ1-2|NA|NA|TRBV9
TGTGCCAGCAGCACGGGGAACTTAGATGGCTACACCTTC
CASSTGNLDGYTF
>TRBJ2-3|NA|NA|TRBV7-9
TGTGCCAGCAGCTTAGCGGGAGTGGCAGATACGCAGTATTTT
CASSLAGVADTQYF
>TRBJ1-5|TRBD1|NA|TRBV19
TGTGCCAGTAGTATGGGACAGGCACAGCCCCAGCATTTT
CASSMGQAQPQHF
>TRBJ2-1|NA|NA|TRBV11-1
TGTGCCAGCAGCTTGTACGGGGGCGGCTCCTACAATGAGCAGTTCTTC
CASSLYGGGSYNEQFF
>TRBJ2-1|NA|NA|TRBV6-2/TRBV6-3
TGTGCCAGCAGTTACAGTTCCTCCAGGAATGAGCAGTTCTTC
CASSYSSSRNEQFF
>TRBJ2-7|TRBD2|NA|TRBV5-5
TGTGCCAGCAGCTTGGCCGGCGTGACTAGCGGGAAGTACGAGCAGTACTTC
CASSLAGVTSGKYEQYF
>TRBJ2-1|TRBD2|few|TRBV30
TGTGCCTGGAGTGTGACTAGCGGGAGCCATGAGCAGTTCTTC
CAWSVTSGSHEQFF
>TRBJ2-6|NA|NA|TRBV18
TGTGCCAGCTCACCCCTTCATACAGGCGAAAGCTCTGGGGCCAACGTCCTGACTTTC
CASSPLHTGESSGANVLTF
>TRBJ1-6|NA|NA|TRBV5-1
TGCGCCAGCAGGGTGGGGACGGGGGTGAATTCACCCCTCCACTTT
CASRVGTGVNSPLHF
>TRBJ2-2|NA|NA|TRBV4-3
TGCGCCAGCAGCCAAGACCACTTGAACACCGGGGAGCTGTTTTTT
CASSQDHLNTGELFF
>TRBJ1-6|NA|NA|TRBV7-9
TGTGCCAGTAACAGGGAGACAACTTCACCCCTCCACTTT
CASNRETTSPLHF
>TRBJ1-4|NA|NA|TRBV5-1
TGCGCCAGCAGCCCCATATTAGGCGATAATGAAAAACTGTTTTTT
CASSPILGDNEKLFF
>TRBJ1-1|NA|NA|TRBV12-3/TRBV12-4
TGTGCCGTCCAGCGGGGGTGGACTGAAGCTTTCTTT
CAVQRGWTEAFF
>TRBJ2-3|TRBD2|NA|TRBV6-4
TGTGCCAGCAGTGACAGTAGCGGGAGTAGCACAGATACGCAGTATTTT
CASSDSSGSSTDTQYF
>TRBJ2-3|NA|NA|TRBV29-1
TGCAGCGCCCCGGGGCCCCATACGCAGTATTTT
CSAPGPHTQYF
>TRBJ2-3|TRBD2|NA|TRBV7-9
TGTGCCAGCAGCTTCATTCGTAGCGGGAGGGAGACAGATACGCAGTATTTT
CASSFIRSGRETDTQYF
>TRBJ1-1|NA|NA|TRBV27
TGTGCCAGCAGTTTCAGGGGAGGGAACACTGAAGCTTTCTTT
CASSFRGGNTEAFF
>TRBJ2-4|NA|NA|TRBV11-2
TGTGCCAGCAGTCGGCTAGACATATTAGGCATTCAGTACTTC
CASSRLDILGIQYF
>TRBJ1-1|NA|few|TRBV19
TGTGCCATACGTCAAAGGCTCGGGTCCACTGAAGCTTTCTTT
CAIRQRLGSTEAFF
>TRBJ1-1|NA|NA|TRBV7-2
TGTGCCAGCAGCCCCGACGGCAGAATGGGCACTGAAGCTTTCTTT
CASSPDGRMGTEAFF
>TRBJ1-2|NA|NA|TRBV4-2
TGTGCCAGCAGCCAAGGGGCAGGATCTGGCTACACCTTC
CASSQGAGSGYTF
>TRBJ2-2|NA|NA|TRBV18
TGTGCCAGCTCATCGGTTGCGAACGGGGAGCTGTTTTTT
CASSSVANGELFF
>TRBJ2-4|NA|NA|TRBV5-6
TGTGCCAGCAGCCCGTTTTCTGGGGACCTCACCAAAAACATTCAGTACTTC
CASSPFSGDLTKNIQYF
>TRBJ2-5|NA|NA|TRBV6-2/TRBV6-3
TGTGCCAGCAGTTACGAAAGCATACAAGAGACCCAGTACTTC
CASSYESIQETQYF
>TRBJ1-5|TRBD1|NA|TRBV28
TGTGCCAGCAGGTGGGACAGTACCAATCAGCCCCAGCATTTT
CASRWDSTNQPQHF
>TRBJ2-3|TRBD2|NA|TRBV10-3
TGTGCCATCAGTGCTGGTAGCGGGAGGGCCAGAGATACGCAGTATTTT
CAISAGSGRARDTQYF
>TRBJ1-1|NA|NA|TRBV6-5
TGTGCCAGCAGCCAAGGACCCCTCCGGAACACTGAAGCTTTCTTT
CASSQGPLRNTEAFF
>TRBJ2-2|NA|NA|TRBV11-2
TGTGCCAGCAGCTTATGGACAGCGAACGGGGAGCTGTTTTTT
CASSLWTANGELFF
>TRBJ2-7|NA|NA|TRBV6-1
TGTGCCAGCAGTGAATGGGGGAATTGGCAAGAGCAGTACTTC
CASSEWGNWQEQYF
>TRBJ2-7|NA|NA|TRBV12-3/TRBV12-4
TGTGCCAGCAGTTTGCGGGGTTACGAGCAGTACTTC
CASSLRGYEQYF
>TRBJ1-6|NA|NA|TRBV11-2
TGTGCCAGCAGCTACCAGCATTCACCCCTCCACTTT
CASSYQHSPLHF
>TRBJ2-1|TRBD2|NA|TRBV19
TGTGCCAGTACTAGGGTTGTCGCTAGCGGAAACTACAATGAGCAGTTCTTC
CASTRVVASGNYNEQFF
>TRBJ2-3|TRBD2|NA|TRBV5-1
TGCGCCAGCAGCCCGACCTCAGCGGGAGGGCCATCAGATACGCAGTATTTT
CASSPTSAGGPSDTQYF
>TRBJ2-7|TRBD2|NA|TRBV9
TGTGCCAGCAGCCCCCAGGGACTACCCGCCTACGAGCAGTACTTC
CASSPQGLPAYEQYF
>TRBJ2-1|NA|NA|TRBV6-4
TGTGCCAGCAGTGACTCTACCAGCAATGAGCAGTTCTTC
CASSDSTSNEQFF
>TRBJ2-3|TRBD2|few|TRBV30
TGTGCCTGGAGTGTACTTAGAGGGAGGGCCCCCACAGATACGCAGTATTTT
CAWSVLRGRAPTDTQYF
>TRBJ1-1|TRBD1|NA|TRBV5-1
TGCGCCAGCAGACCGACAGGGGGAACTGAAGCTTTCTTT
CASRPTGGTEAFF